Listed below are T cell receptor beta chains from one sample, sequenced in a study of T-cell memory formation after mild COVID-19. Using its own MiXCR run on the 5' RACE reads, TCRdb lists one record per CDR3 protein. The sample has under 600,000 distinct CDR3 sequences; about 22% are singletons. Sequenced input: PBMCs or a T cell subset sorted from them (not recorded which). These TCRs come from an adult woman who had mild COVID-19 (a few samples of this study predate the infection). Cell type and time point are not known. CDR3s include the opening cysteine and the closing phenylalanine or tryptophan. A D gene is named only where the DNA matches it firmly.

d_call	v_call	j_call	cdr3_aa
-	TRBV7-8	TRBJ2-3	CASSLASRPRTDTQYF
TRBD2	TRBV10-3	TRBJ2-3	CAISRTGLAGGSADTQYF
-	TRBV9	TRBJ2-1	CASSSRDVYNEQFF
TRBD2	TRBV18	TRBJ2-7	CASSPPGVAGGSYEQYF
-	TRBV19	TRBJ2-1	CASKRDRSSYNEQFF
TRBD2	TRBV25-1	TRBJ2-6	CASSATVGLAGVAGANVLTF
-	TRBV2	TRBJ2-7	CASSEPAGGSYSYEQYF
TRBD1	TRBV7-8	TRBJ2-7	CASSSWTGNYEQYF
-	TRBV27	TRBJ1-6	CASIGSSGVLHF
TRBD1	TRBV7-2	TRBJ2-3	CASSLWTGRSTDTQYF
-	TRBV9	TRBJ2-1	CASSDTGSSYNEQFF
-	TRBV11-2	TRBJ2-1	CASSLIGGVGDEQFF
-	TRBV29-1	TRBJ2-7	CSVVGEFYEQYF
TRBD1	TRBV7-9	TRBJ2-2	CASSPGTVAMGHPGELFF
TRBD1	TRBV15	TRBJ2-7	CATSGQGLSSYEQYF
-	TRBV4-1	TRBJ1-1	CASSLGTDRMNTEAFF
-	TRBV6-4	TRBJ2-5	CASSDSEGGTQYF
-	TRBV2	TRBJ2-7	CASSEAGATSYEQYF
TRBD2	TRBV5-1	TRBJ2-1	CASSLELADYNEQFF
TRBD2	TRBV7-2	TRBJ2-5	CASSLVLVAGGQETQYF
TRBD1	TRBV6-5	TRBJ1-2	CASRRTMTGYRYGYTF
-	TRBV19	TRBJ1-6	CASRKNSPLHF
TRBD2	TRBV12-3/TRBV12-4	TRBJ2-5	CASSPPGLAGEPGRTQYF
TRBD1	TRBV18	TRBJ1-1	CASSPTRDRGRTEAFF
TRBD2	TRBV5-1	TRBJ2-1	CASSLALAGSSYNEQFF
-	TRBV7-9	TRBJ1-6	CASSLPAGGGSPLHF
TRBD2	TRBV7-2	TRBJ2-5	CASSFTSGGMGETQYF
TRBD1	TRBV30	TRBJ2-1	CAWSGQGFYNEQFF
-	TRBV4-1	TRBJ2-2	CASSAGDVVTGELFF
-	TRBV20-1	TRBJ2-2	CSARDWSGELFF
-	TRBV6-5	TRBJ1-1	CASSTRDREVIEAFF
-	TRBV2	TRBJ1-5	CASSEAVPSNQPQHF
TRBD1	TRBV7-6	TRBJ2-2	CASNLGQGVPGELFF
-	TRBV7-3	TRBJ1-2	CASSPSSVGAVVYGYTF
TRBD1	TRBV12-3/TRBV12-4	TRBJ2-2	CASSNHRGGSGELFF
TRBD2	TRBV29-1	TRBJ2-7	CSVAQRGGYEQYF
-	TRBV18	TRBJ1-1	CASSITGGAGEAFF
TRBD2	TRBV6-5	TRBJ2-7	CASRPAGGYEQYF
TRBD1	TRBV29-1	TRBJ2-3	CSVQTGGASGSTDTQYF
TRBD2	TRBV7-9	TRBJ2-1	CASQRGAVYNEQFF
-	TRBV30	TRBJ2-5	CAWSPDWGFGTQYF
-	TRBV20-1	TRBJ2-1	CSGLSYNEQFF
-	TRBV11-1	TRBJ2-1	CASSLAGDIHEQFF
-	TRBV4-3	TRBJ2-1	CASSQDRSGEQFF
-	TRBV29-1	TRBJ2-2	CSVDEGDSSGELFF
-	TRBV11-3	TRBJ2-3	CASSLITGNADTQYF
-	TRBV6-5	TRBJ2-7	CATRRGSYEQYF
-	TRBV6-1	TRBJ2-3	CASMGTFGADTQYF
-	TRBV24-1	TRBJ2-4	CATSDRNGQNIQYF
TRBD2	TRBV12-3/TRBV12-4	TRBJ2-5	CASSFGAGGFQETQYF
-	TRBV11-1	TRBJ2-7	CASSLLQGFPYEQYF
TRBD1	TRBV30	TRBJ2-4	CAWTNPGTGGAGIQYF
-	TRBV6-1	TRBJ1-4	CASSFGQKLFF
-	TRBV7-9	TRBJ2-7	CASSSAKFHEQYF